What follows are 26 T cell receptor beta chains derived from one specimen sequenced in a study of blood T cell repertoires in COVID-19. Some clones are missing from TCRdb's copy, which holds only in-frame ones; the method was immunoSEQ multiplex PCR. The sample lists a few hundred thousand clones; about nine tenths were seen once. Sequenced material: peripheral blood. The source of these receptors is an older woman with COVID-19, enrolled during active disease.

This chain joins TRBV7-3 and TRBJ2-1; 10 bases agree with TRBD2. There are 17 residues in the CDR3. V lost 5 bases to trimming and J lost 2 bases; unmatched junction nucleotides: 9. Germline V lookup: CDR1 SGHTA, CDR2 FQGTGA. The CDR3 nucleotides are TGTGCCAGCAGCCCTACCTTAGCGGGGGGTCCCTACAATGAGCAGTTCTTC. Its translation: CASSPTLAGGPYNEQFF.

The chain has TRBV5-6 and TRBJ1-6; 11 nucleotides line up with TRBD1. V gave up 3 bases and J gave up 0 bases; unmatched junction bases: 5. The germline V gene has CDR1 SGHDT and CDR2 YYEEEE. The CDR3 sequence is 18 residues long. In DNA form, the CDR3 reads TGTGCCAGCAGCTCAGGACAGGGGGCTCTCTCCTATAATTCACCCCTCCACTTT. As protein: CASSSGQGALSYNSPLHF.

This clone was observed a few times. The V gene is TRBV6-5, the J gene TRBJ2-3, with 10 bases matching TRBD1. Per the germline V gene, CDR1 is MNHEY and CDR2 is SVGAGI. V was pared by 6 bases and J by 2 bases, with 2 bases of the junction left unmatched. CDR3 length: 14 amino acids. The CDR3 coding sequence is TGTGCCAGCAGGGGGACAGGGGACACAGATACGCAGTATTTT. Amino acid sequence: CASRGTGDTDTQYF.

V and J are TRBV9 and TRBJ2-7; TRBD1 agrees at 7 bases. This CDR3 comprises 18 residues. CDR1 is SGDLS and CDR2 is YYNGEE in the germline V gene. Trimming removed 3 bases from V and 0 bases from J; junction bases left unmatched: 15. CDR3 sequence (DNA): TGTGCCAGCAGCGACCCCTCCACAGGGGTTTCGTCCTCCTACGAGCAGTACTTC. The encoded protein is CASSDPSTGVSSSYEQYF.

The chain carries TRBV5-1 and TRBJ2-1; 10 nucleotides line up with TRBD2. In germline, CDR1 is SGHRS, CDR2 YFSETQ. V lost 4 bases and J lost 5; bases outside the gene matches: 6. The CDR3 covers 15 residues. CDR3 protein: CASSPSGGPNNEQFF. For the CDR3, the DNA is TGCGCCAGCAGCCCTAGCGGGGGACCTAACAATGAGCAGTTCTTC.

V is TRBV7-2 and J is TRBJ2-1, with 15 nucleotides matching TRBD2. The CDR3 spans 15 residues. V trimming: 4 bases; J trimming: 8 bases; junction bases outside the gene matches: 3. In germline, CDR1 is SGHTA, CDR2 FQGNSA. DNA for the CDR3: TGTGCCAGCAGCTCGGGACTAGCGGGGGGTGATGAGCAGTTCTTC. Translated: CASSSGLAGGDEQFF.

The chain has TRBV12-5 and TRBJ2-5; TRBD1 aligns across 10 bases. Germline CDR1 and CDR2: LGHNT and FRNRAP. This CDR3 has 21 amino acids. Germline trimming cut 0 bases from V and 2 bases from J; bases unmatched to any gene: 18. The CDR3 DNA reads TGTGCTAGTGGTTTGGTAAGTTTTGAGGGACAGGGGACCGACATGCAAGAGACCCAGTACTTC. This translates into CASGLVSFEGQGTDMQETQYF.

This chain links TRBV14 with TRBJ1-1; TRBD1 might be the D (5 bases). The V end lost 3 bases, the J end lost 2 bases, and 13 bases lay between the germline ends. This CDR3 contains 15 residues. Germline CDR1 is SGHDN and CDR2 is FVKESK. CDR3 sequence (DNA): TGTGCCAGCAGCCAGTCAGACAGAAGAAACACTGAAGCTTTCTTT. It yields the protein CASSQSDRRNTEAFF.

The rearrangement links TRBV19 to TRBJ2-2; D is perhaps TRBD1 (6 bases). Trimming stripped 7 bases from V and 4 bases from J, with 13 bases between. The CDR3 length is 14 residues. Looked up from germline, CDR1 is LNHDA and CDR2 is SQIVND (reference sequence). The CDR3 DNA reads TGTGCCAGTACCCACACAGGGATCACCGGGGAGCTGTTTTTT. Its protein product is CASTHTGITGELFF.

The rearrangement uses TRBV6-6 and TRBJ1-6; TRBD1 is a possible D gene (6 bases). This CDR3 comprises 14 residues. Looked up from germline, CDR1 is MNHNY and CDR2 is SVGAGI (reference sequence). Trimming left V 10 bases short and J 6 bases short, with 16 bases between. The CDR3 DNA is TGTGCCACCGTACTCGGACAGATTAATTCACCCCTCCACTTT. Its translation: CATVLGQINSPLHF.

CDR3 sequence: CASSEGGRGANTGELFF. The DNA of the CDR3 is TGTGCCAGCAGTGAAGGGGGGCGAGGGGCGAACACCGGGGAGCTGTTTTTT. The chain uses TRBV6-1 and TRBJ2-2; TRBD1 might be the D (6 bases). Germline V CDR1 and CDR2: MNHNS, SASEGT. The CDR3 length is 17 residues. V was trimmed by 1 base and J by 0 bases, leaving 12 bases between them.

This clone is a singleton in its sample. The chain joins TRBV5-1 to TRBJ1-6; TRBD1 matches at 9 bases. After removal of 4 bases from V and 2 bases from J, the junction contained 10 bases not matched to a gene. This CDR3 is 18 amino acids long. Germline assignment: CDR1 SGHRS and CDR2 YFSETQ. DNA of the CDR3: TGCGCCAGCAGCCAGCTTCGGACAGGGGAGGCCTATAATTCACCCCTCCACTTT. It is translated as CASSQLRTGEAYNSPLHF.

In this sample, this clone turned up once. The rearrangement links TRBV5-1 to TRBJ2-7; D perhaps matches TRBD2 (5 bases). Deletions cut 7 bases from V and 2 bases from J, with 13 bases between. Germline CDR1 is SGHRS and CDR2 is YFSETQ. This CDR3 contains 13 residues. CDR3: CASGPEGAYEQYF. DNA of the CDR3: TGCGCCAGCGGTCCCGAGGGCGCCTACGAGCAGTACTTC.

The chain combines TRBV6-4 with TRBJ1-2, with D possibly being TRBD1 (6 bases). The CDR3 has 15 amino acids. The ends were cut back, 0 bases at V and 8 bases at J, with 16 bases in the middle. Germline values: CDR1 MRHNA, CDR2 SNTAGT. CDR3: CASSDSWTAPSGYTF. Here the CDR3 DNA reads TGTGCCAGCAGTGACTCTTGGACAGCTCCTAGCGGCTACACCTTC.

V usage is TRBV19 and J usage is TRBJ1-2; TRBD1 matches 8 bases. The CDR3 extends over 22 amino acids. CDR1 is LNHDA, CDR2 SQIVND, per germline (reference sequence). J was trimmed by 4 bases and V by 3 bases; bases with no gene match: 28. The CDR3 spells CASSIGVGTGGVLLRTSYGYTF. The CDR3 coding sequence is TGTGCCAGTAGTATTGGGGTTGGGACAGGAGGAGTGCTACTAAGGACAAGCTATGGCTACACCTTC.

The rearrangement uses TRBV19 and TRBJ1-1; D remains unclear. CDR1 and CDR2 (germline): LNHDA, SQIVND (reference sequence). This CDR3 is 14 amino acids long. Trimming cost V 6 bases and J 5 bases, with 16 bases left between them. The CDR3 protein is CASRPGNRKTEAFF. For the CDR3, the DNA is TGTGCCAGTAGGCCGGGGAACAGAAAAACTGAAGCTTTCTTT. Full variable domain (outside the CDR3, taken from reference TRBV19 and TRBJ1-1): DGGITQSPKYLFRKEGQNVTLSCEQNLNHDAMYWYRQDPGQGLRLIYYSQIVNDFQKGDIAEGYSVSREKKESFPLTVTSAQKNPTAFYLCASRPGNRKTEAFFGQGTRLTVV.

The chain joins TRBV19 to TRBJ1-1; possible D gene TRBD1, 5 bases. V lost 4 bases, J lost 0 bases, and 9 bases lay in between. CDR3 size: 14 residues. Germline values: CDR1 LNHDA, CDR2 SQIVND (reference sequence). The CDR3 is CASSRGGLNTEAFF. The CDR3 DNA sequence: TGTGCCAGTAGTAGGGGGGGATTGAACACTGAAGCTTTCTTT.

This clone came up once. This CDR3 reads CASSSYGGPGNTIYF. The CDR3 DNA is TGTGCCAGCAGTTCGTACGGGGGGCCTGGAAACACCATATATTTT. The V call is TRBV5-6, the J call TRBJ1-3, with a possible D match to TRBD1 (6 bases). CDR1 is SGHDT, CDR2 YYEEEE, per germline. The CDR3 length is 15 residues. The germline V and J ends were trimmed by 5 bases and 2 bases, with 14 bases remaining between them.

The chain recombines TRBV5-1 with TRBJ2-3, with no clear D. This CDR3 has 14 amino acids. Germline assignment: CDR1 SGHRS and CDR2 YFSETQ. Deletions cut 2 bases from V and 0 bases from J, with 7 bases between. In nucleotides, the CDR3 is TGCGCCAGCAGCTTATCCTCTAGCACAGATACGCAGTATTTT. Residues: CASSLSSSTDTQYF.

J is TRBJ1-4 and V is TRBV18; maybe TRBD1 (5 bases). Germline V gene sequence: CDR1 KGHSH, CDR2 LQKENI. This CDR3 region has 13 residues. V was trimmed by 6 bases and J by 7 bases, leaving 12 bases between them. Here the CDR3 reads CASSQSGGEKLFF. CDR3 bases: TGTGCCAGCTCCCAGAGCGGGGGTGAAAAACTGTTTTTT.

The J gene is TRBJ2-2, the V gene TRBV7-2; TRBD1 might be the D (6 bases). CDR3 length equals 16 residues. Per germline, CDR1 SGHTA and CDR2 FQGNSA. V lost 5 bases and J 1 base, leaving 14 bases between the germline ends. This CDR3 is CASSEQGLGNTGELFF. CDR3 DNA sequence: TGTGCCAGCAGCGAACAGGGTTTAGGGAACACCGGGGAGCTGTTTTTT.

The chain couples TRBV18 to TRBJ2-6; TRBD1 matches at 7 bases. V shed 6 bases, J shed 4 bases, and the junction held 12 bases outside the gene matches. The V gene's germline CDR1 is KGHSH and CDR2 LQKENI. The CDR3 loop spans 17 amino acids. The CDR3 loop is CASSLRGGSRGANVLTF. DNA for the CDR3: TGTGCCAGCTCCCTAAGAGGGGGCTCGAGGGGGGCCAACGTCCTGACTTTC.

This chain joins TRBV7-2 and TRBJ2-1; 8 bases fit TRBD1. The CDR3 length is 15 residues. The V and J ends lost 6 bases and 6 bases, in that order; junction bases with no gene match: 10. Germline CDR1 and CDR2: SGHTA and FQGNSA. In DNA form, the CDR3 reads TGTGCCAGCAGGTTCGACAGGGGTGAGTTCAATGAGCAGTTCTTC. Encoded protein: CASRFDRGEFNEQFF.

This clone occurred once. V usage is TRBV7-9 and J usage is TRBJ2-4, with 7 bases fitting TRBD1. The CDR3 extends over 14 amino acids. Germline V CDR1 and CDR2: SEHNR, FQNEAQ (reference sequence). J was trimmed by 1 base and V by 4 bases; bases with no gene match: 1. The CDR3 DNA reads as TGTGCCAGCAGCTCGACAGGGGCCAAAAACATTCAGTACTTC. Encoded protein: CASSSTGAKNIQYF.

The V gene is TRBV6-1, the J gene TRBJ1-1; 9 bases are a match to TRBD1. V trimming: 3 bases; J trimming: 2 bases; junction bases outside the gene matches: 4. The CDR3 length is 15 residues. The germline V gene encodes CDR1 MNHNS and CDR2 SASEGT. The DNA for the CDR3 is TGTGCCAGCAGTGACCAGACAGGGGGAAACACTGAAGCTTTCTTT. It encodes CASSDQTGGNTEAFF.

The chain couples TRBV6-5 to TRBJ1-2; D ambiguous. The CDR3 is 14 amino acids. V lost 5 bases and J lost 7, with 17 bases in between. Germline V lookup: CDR1 MNHEY, CDR2 SVGAGI. CDR3 loop: CASSLSTVRVGYTF. DNA for the CDR3: TGTGCCAGCAGTCTGTCGACGGTGCGGGTTGGCTACACCTTC.